This T cell receptor beta chain was identified during a study of blood T cell repertoires in COVID-19. The data were produced by immunoSEQ multiplex PCR, yet TCRdb's version contains in-frame clones alone and is incomplete. The sample lists about 120,000 clones, around 89% occurring once. This clone was seen just once. Germline-derived CDR1 and CDR2 are SEHNR and FQNEAQ (reference sequence). Deletions cut 5 bases from V and 6 bases from J, with 29 bases between. There are 19 residues in the CDR3. The TCR was taken from a man aged 65 to 85 with active or convalescent COVID-19. This chain connects TRBV7-9 to TRBJ2-1, with D possibly being TRBD1 (8 bases). Sequenced: peripheral blood. CDR3 coding DNA: TGTGCCAGCAGCCCACCCGGGCTAGCGGACAGGGAGGCCCTCAATGAGCAGTTCTTC. Its protein is CASSPPGLADREALNEQFF.